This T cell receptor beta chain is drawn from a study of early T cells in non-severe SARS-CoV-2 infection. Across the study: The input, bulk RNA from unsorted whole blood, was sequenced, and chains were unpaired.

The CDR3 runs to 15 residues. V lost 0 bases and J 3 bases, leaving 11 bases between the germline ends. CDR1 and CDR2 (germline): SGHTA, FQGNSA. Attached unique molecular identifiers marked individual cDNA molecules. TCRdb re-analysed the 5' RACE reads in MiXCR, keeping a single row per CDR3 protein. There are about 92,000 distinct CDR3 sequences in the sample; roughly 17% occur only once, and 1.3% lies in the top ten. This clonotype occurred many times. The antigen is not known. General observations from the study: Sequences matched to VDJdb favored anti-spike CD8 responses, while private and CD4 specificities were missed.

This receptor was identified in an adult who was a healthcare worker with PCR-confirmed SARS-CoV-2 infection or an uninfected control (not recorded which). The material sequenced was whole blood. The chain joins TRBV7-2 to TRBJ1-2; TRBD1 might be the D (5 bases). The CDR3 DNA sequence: TGTGCCAGCAGCTTAGCCGTGGACACTTACTATGGCTACACCTTC. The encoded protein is CASSLAVDTYYGYTF.